Listed below are T cell receptor beta chains from one sample, sequenced in a study of CXCR3-negative and CXCR3-positive naive CD8 T cells. For each CDR3 protein, TCRdb gives one entry from its re-call of the 5' RACE reads, without DNA. The sample table includes about 57,000 distinct CDR3 sequences. Sequencing was carried out using memory CD8+ T cells from blood. The receptors were sampled from a human donor in good health. Some clones in this sample may be carry-over from other donors' samples. CDR3s include the opening cysteine and the closing phenylalanine or tryptophan. Clone sizes are given selectively: once, few, many, or a class where the clone is expanded.

J,size,length,V,CDR3
TRBJ2-7,.,16,TRBV4-1,CASSQGGTWEGYEQYF
TRBJ2-1,.,13,TRBV29-1,CSSAKGGQAEGLF
TRBJ2-7,.,13,TRBV25-1,CASSVGRAYEQYF
TRBJ2-1,.,16,TRBV20-1,CSAEQPQSSSYNEQFF
TRBJ1-1,.,14,TRBV20-1,CSAKPTGDNTEAFF
TRBJ2-4,.,16,TRBV20-1,CSAREGRSRVKNIQYF
TRBJ1-6,.,15,TRBV20-1,CSAPDGNQDNSPLHF
TRBJ1-1,.,12,TRBV29-1,CSATLYDTEAFF
TRBJ2-3,.,16,TRBV29-1,CSVEDPRGGYTDTQYF
TRBJ2-7,.,13,TRBV28,CASSPNWTTEQYF
TRBJ2-7,.,15,TRBV28,CASSFRGGLSYEQYF
TRBJ1-5,.,15,TRBV7-9,CASSQQDSGNQPQHF
TRBJ2-3,.,12,TRBV28,CASSPQMDTQYF
TRBJ1-4,.,11,TRBV2,CATQTGEKLFF
TRBJ2-7,.,12,TRBV7-9,CASSFGEGEQYF
TRBJ1-1,.,11,TRBV5-5,CASSFHGPLIF
TRBJ1-4,medium-sized,19,TRBV21-1,CASSKGPQGGSATNEKLFF
TRBJ1-5,.,16,TRBV14,CAHTRERGNSNQPQHF
TRBJ2-1,.,20,TRBV7-9,CASSFPGLAGGPSSYNEQFF
TRBJ2-1,.,13,TRBV29-1,CSVDDSSYNEQFF
TRBJ1-2,.,19,TRBV12-3/TRBV12-4,CASSLIIGSTGEANYGYTF
TRBJ2-2,.,12,TRBV6-4,CASRQETGELFF
TRBJ1-5,.,16,TRBV7-8,CASSSRQGLGNQPQHF
TRBJ1-4,.,15,TRBV20-1,CSATIPRAGSEKLFF
TRBJ2-1,.,15,TRBV29-1,CSVGPGRGPYNEQFF
TRBJ1-1,.,13,TRBV28,CASTSGANTEAFF
TRBJ1-5,.,15,TRBV4-1,CASSQGYGGGQPQHF
TRBJ2-1,.,15,TRBV6-4,CASSDTGGTHNEQFF
TRBJ1-1,.,14,TRBV20-1,CSAAASDRAFEAFF
TRBJ2-7,.,15,TRBV28,CASSFPGQGPYEQYF
TRBJ1-1,.,14,TRBV9,CASSAQGRNTEAFF
TRBJ2-7,.,12,TRBV12-3/TRBV12-4,CASSPTSHEQYF
TRBJ2-1,.,14,TRBV7-3,CASSPVGGGGEQFF
TRBJ1-1,.,15,TRBV20-1,CSARVLVPGSTEAFF
TRBJ1-1,.,13,TRBV30,CALGTSKGTEAFF
TRBJ1-1,.,11,TRBV29-1,CSVEQLGEAFF
TRBJ2-1,.,20,TRBV11-2,CASSLVRDTGLAYLYNEQFF